The present T cell receptor (beta chain) was sequenced within a study of T cells in Graves' hyperthyroidism and ophthalmopathy. On the study more broadly: Blood was drawn when the patient was first diagnosed and still untreated.

The study's findings and limits: Blood also showed most of the thyroid clonotypes that were expanded above 0.001.

From RNA transcripts, TCR beta CDR3 regions were amplified. The HTBI set primed first-round TCR CDR3 RT-PCR. MiXCR, run by TCRdb on the multiplex PCR reads, gives a single entry per CDR3 protein. The data hold approximately 610,000 distinct CDR3 sequences, with approximately 15% observed a single time. Many counts were recorded for this clonotype. The antigen remains undetermined. The CDR3 totals 11 residues. V was cut by 11 bases and J by 2 bases, with 9 bases left in between. CDR1 and CDR2 from the germline V gene are MDHEN and SYDVKM. Material for sequencing was blood. The receptor was derived from a woman aged 35 to 49 with Graves' ophthalmopathy. This chain joins TRBV28 and TRBJ1-2, with D perhaps TRBD1 (5 bases). This chain's CDR3 is CAAGSNYGYTF. Written as DNA, the CDR3 is TGTGCCGCAGGGTCGAACTATGGCTACACCTTC.